The clone carrying this T cell receptor (beta chain) was recorded a few times. This entry is derived from a study of response to subunit inactivated influenza vaccine. Via MiXCR, TCRdb re-called the RT-PCR reads, giving one row per CDR3 protein. Of 860,000 or so distinct CDR3 sequences in the sample, around 21% are singletons; the top ten hold about 9.4%. V lost 0 bases to trimming and J lost 7 bases, with 13 bases between them. CDR3 length: 14 residues. The germline V gene encodes CDR1 LGHNA and CDR2 YSLEER. The V call is TRBV4-3, the J call TRBJ2-7; no clear D gene. The clonotype originates from a man over 45 who received an inactivated influenza vaccine. The input for sequencing was PBMCs from blood, taken approximately 5 days after vaccination. Here the CDR3 reads CASSQDRGFGEQYF. The CDR3 bases are TGCGCCAGCAGCCAAGATCGAGGTTTTGGGGAGCAGTACTTC.